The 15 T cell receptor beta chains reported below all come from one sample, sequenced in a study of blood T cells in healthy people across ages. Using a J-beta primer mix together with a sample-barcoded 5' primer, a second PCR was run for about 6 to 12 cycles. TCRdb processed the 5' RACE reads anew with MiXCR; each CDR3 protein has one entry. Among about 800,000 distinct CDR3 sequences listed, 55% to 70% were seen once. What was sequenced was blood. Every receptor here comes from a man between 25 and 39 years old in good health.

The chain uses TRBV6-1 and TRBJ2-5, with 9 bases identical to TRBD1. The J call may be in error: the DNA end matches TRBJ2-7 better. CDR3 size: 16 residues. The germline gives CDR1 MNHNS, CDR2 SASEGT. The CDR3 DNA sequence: TGTGCCAGCAGTGGGAGGGGGACAGGGACATACTACGAGCAGTACTTC. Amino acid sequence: CASSGRGTGTYYEQYF.

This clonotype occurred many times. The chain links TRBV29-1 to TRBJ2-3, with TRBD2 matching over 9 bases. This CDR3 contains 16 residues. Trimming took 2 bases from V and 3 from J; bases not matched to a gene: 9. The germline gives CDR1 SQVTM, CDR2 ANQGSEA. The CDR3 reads CSVELGGGARTDTQYF. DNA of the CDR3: TGCAGCGTTGAATTGGGCGGGGGGGCCCGGACAGATACGCAGTATTTT.

DNA for the CDR3: TGCAGCGTTTCCTCGGGAGGCCGAAGAGCCAATGAGCAGTTCTTC. Residues: CSVSSGGRRANEQFF. The rearrangement joins TRBV29-1 to TRBJ2-1; 7 bases fit TRBD2. The CDR3 length is 15 residues. Germline CDR1 and CDR2: SQVTM and ANQGSEA. Trimming cost V 5 bases and J 6 bases; bases outside gene matches: 13.

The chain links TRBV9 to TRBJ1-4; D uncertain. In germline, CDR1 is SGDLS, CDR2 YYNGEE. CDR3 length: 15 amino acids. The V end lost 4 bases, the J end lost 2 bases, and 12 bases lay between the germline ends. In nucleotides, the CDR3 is TGTGCCAGCAGCCCAGGAGGGCGCACTAATGAAAAACTGTTTTTT. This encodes CASSPGGRTNEKLFF.

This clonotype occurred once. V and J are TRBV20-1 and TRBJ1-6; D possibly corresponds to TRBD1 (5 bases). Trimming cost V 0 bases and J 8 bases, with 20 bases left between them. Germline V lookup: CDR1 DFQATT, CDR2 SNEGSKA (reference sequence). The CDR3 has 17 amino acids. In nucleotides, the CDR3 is TGCAGTGCTAGAGATCTTAGGGGTTTTGGTCGGGATTCACCCCTCCACTTT. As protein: CSARDLRGFGRDSPLHF.

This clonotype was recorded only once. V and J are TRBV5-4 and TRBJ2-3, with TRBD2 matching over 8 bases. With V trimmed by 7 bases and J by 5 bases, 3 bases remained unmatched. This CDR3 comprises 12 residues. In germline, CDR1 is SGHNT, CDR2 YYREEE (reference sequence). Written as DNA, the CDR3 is TGTGCCAGCGGCGGGGGGAAAGATACGCAGTATTTT. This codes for CASGGGKDTQYF.

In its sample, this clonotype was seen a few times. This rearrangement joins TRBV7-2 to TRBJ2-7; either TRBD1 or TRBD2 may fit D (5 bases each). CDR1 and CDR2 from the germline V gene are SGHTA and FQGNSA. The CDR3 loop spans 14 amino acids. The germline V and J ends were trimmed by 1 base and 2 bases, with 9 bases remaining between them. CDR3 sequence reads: CASSLGGMTYEQYF. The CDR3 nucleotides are TGTGCCAGCAGCTTAGGGGGGATGACCTACGAGCAGTACTTC.

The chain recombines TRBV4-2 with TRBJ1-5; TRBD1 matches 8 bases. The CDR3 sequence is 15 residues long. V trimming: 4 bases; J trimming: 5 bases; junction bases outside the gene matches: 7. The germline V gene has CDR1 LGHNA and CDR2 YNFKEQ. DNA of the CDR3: TGTGCCAGCAGCCGTGGGACAGGAGGGGATCAGCCCCAGCATTTT. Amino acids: CASSRGTGGDQPQHF.

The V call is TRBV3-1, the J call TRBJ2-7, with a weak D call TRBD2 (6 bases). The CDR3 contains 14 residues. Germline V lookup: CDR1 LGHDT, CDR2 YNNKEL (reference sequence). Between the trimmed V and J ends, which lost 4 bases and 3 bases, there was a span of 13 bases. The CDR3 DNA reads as TGTGCCAGCAGCCCCCGGGGGAGCTACTACGAGCAGTACTTC. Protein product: CASSPRGSYYEQYF.

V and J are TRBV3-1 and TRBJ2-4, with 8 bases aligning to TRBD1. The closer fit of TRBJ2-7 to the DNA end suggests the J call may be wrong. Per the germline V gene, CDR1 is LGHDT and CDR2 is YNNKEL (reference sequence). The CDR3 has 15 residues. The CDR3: CASSQESGGLYEQYF. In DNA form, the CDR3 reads TGTGCCAGCAGCCAAGAATCAGGGGGCCTCTACGAGCAGTACTTC.

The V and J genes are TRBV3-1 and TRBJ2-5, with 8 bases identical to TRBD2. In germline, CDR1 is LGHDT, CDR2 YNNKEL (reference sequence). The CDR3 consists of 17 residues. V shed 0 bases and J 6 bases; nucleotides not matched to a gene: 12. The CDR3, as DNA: TGTGCCAGCAGCCAAGATCTTGGCGGGGGGCCGGAGAAGACCCAGTACTTC. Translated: CASSQDLGGGPEKTQYF.

Here the CDR3 DNA reads TGTGCCAGCCCAGCAAATGTGGCGGGGAACACTGAAGCTTTCTTT. Translation: CASPANVAGNTEAFF. This chain connects TRBV21-1 to TRBJ1-1. TRBV21-1 is classified as a pseudogene. The CDR3 covers 15 residues.

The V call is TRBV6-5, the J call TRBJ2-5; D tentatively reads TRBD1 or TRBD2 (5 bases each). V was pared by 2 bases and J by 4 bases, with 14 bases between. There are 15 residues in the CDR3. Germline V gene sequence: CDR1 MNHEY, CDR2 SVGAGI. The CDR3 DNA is TGTGCCAGCAGTTACATGGGGACCTGGGGAGAGACCCAGTACTTC. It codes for CASSYMGTWGETQYF.

The CDR3 loop is CAISESEARNEQYF. The CDR3 DNA is TGTGCCATCAGTGAGTCGGAGGCGCGAAACGAGCAGTACTTC. The genes are TRBV10-3 and TRBJ2-7, with a weak D call TRBD2 (5 bases). V lost 0 bases and J lost 5, with 11 bases in between. Germline V lookup: CDR1 ENHRY, CDR2 SYGVKD. The CDR3 contains 14 residues.

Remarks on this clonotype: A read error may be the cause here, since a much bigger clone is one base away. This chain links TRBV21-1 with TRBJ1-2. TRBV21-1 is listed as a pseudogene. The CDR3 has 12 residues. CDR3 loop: CASSRRTYGHTF. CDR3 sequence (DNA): TGTGCCAGCAGCAGGAGAACCTATGGCCACACCTTC.